What follows are 22 T cell receptor beta chains derived from one specimen sequenced in a study of identifying expanded T cells in peripheral blood. Libraries were prepared by immunoSEQ multiplex PCR; TCRdb keeps only in-frame clonotypes and omits some of them. The top ten clones hold around 20% of a sample with some 77,000 clones, roughly 91% of them seen once. Sequencing input: blood. The source is a person aged 18 to 75 in good health.

The CDR3 spells CASSPGLTSYNEQFF. The CDR3 bases are TGTGCCAGCAGTCCGGGACTAACTTCCTACAATGAGCAGTTCTTC. The chain is built from TRBV7-2 and TRBJ2-1; 7 nucleotides align to TRBD2. CDR1 is SGHTA, CDR2 FQGNSA, per germline. V was pared by 6 bases and J by 1 base, with 6 bases of the junction left unmatched. The CDR3 spans 15 residues.

The chain recombines TRBV18 with TRBJ2-3; D is undetermined. Between the trimmed V and J ends, which lost 2 bases and 1 base, there was a span of 7 bases. CDR1 is KGHSH and CDR2 is LQKENI in the germline V gene. This CDR3 spans 14 amino acids. CDR3 DNA sequence: TGTGCCAGCTCACCAGGTAGCCGCACAGATACGCAGTATTTT. Amino acid sequence: CASSPGSRTDTQYF.

V usage is TRBV6-5 and J usage is TRBJ1-1; D is unclear. Germline-derived CDR1 and CDR2 are MNHEY and SVGAGI. The CDR3 sequence is 15 residues long. Trimming cost V 5 bases and J 5 bases, with 18 bases left between them. The CDR3 region is CASSLHRNLATEAFF. In DNA form, the CDR3 reads TGTGCCAGCAGTCTGCACCGTAATCTGGCGACTGAAGCTTTCTTT.

This chain links TRBV11-2 with TRBJ2-6, with 7 bases lining up with TRBD1. Trimming removed 0 bases from V and 4 bases from J; junction bases left unmatched: 12. Germline CDR1 reads SGHAT; CDR2 reads FQNNGV. The CDR3 is 19 amino acids. The CDR3 protein is CASSLDLAGGPLGANVLTF. The CDR3 DNA follows: TGTGCCAGCAGCTTAGATCTGGCAGGGGGTCCTCTAGGGGCCAACGTCCTGACTTTC.

The chain has TRBV4-1 and TRBJ2-7, with 11 bases matching TRBD2. The CDR3 sequence is 17 residues long. The germline gives CDR1 MGHRA, CDR2 YSYEKL. Trimming cost V 4 bases and J 7 bases; bases outside gene matches: 15. CDR3 bases: TGCGCCAGCAGCCCGTACGGAACTAGCGGGGGTTGGGGTGAGCAGTACTTC. Its translation is CASSPYGTSGGWGEQYF.

The rearrangement uses TRBV5-4 and TRBJ2-3; D possibly corresponds to TRBD2 (6 bases). This CDR3 contains 15 residues. V lost 2 bases, J lost 4 bases, and 14 bases lay in between. Germline assignment: CDR1 SGHNT and CDR2 YYREEE (reference sequence). The CDR3 reads CASSFGGVGADTQYF. In DNA form, the CDR3 reads TGTGCCAGCAGCTTCGGCGGGGTCGGGGCAGATACGCAGTATTTT.

The V and J genes are TRBV5-1 and TRBJ2-7; D is ambiguous. Trimming pared 1 base from V and 6 bases from J, leaving 11 bases between. This CDR3 comprises 13 residues. The germline CDR1 and CDR2 sequences are SGHRS and YFSETQ. CDR3 loop: CASSLLGDSEQYF. The CDR3, as DNA: TGCGCCAGCAGCTTGTTAGGCGACTCCGAGCAGTACTTC.

This clone was counted between two and nine times. This sequence joins TRBV6-6 and TRBJ2-4, with D perhaps TRBD1 (7 bases). Germline assignment: CDR1 MNHNY and CDR2 SVGAGI (reference sequence). This CDR3 has 15 residues. V was pared by 5 bases and J by 6 bases, with 17 bases between. DNA of the CDR3: TGTGCCAGCAGTCTAGGAGGGGGCTGGGGAAACATTCAGTACTTC. Translated: CASSLGGGWGNIQYF.

J is TRBJ2-6 and V is TRBV4-3, with D perhaps given as TRBD1 or TRBD2 (5 bases each). The V gene lost 1 base and the J gene lost 4 bases, with 11 bases spanning the gap. CDR1 is LGHNA and CDR2 is YSLEER in the germline V gene. The CDR3 covers 16 residues. The CDR3 spells CASSQGHWDGANVLTF. The CDR3 coding sequence is TGCGCCAGCAGCCAAGGCCATTGGGACGGGGCCAACGTCCTGACTTTC.

This chain uses TRBV19 with TRBJ2-7; weak D call: TRBD2 (6 bases). This CDR3 is built from 13 residues. The germline gives CDR1 LNHDA, CDR2 SQIVND (reference sequence). V lost 3 bases to trimming and J lost 6 bases, with 12 bases between them. This CDR3 reads CASSITAGSEQYF. CDR3 nucleotides: TGTGCCAGTAGTATCACGGCGGGGAGCGAGCAGTACTTC.

The chain links TRBV7-2 to TRBJ1-2; no firm D call. Trimming removed 5 bases at V and 5 bases at J, with 6 bases between. The CDR3 sequence is 11 residues long. CDR1 and CDR2 from the germline V gene are SGHTA and FQGNSA. The CDR3 protein is CASSPQYGYTF. The CDR3 bases are TGTGCCAGCAGCCCCCAATATGGCTACACCTTC.

The chain couples TRBV7-2 to TRBJ1-3; D unresolved. From germline, CDR1 is SGHTA and CDR2 FQGNSA. V was pared by 5 bases and J by 0 bases, with 8 bases between. The CDR3 loop spans 14 amino acids. The CDR3 DNA follows: TGTGCCAGCAGCCCAGACACCTCTGGAAACACCATATATTTT. It is translated as CASSPDTSGNTIYF.

The chain joins TRBV11-3 to TRBJ2-3; D is possibly TRBD1 or TRBD2 (5 bases each). The CDR3 is 15 amino acids. CDR1 and CDR2 from the germline V gene are SGHNT and YENEEA. Trimming left V 11 bases short and J 4 bases short, with 22 bases between. CDR3: CASSRGPLNPDTQYF. CDR3 DNA: TGTGCCTCTAGTCGGGGCCCGTTGAACCCAGATACGCAGTATTTT.

This rearrangement joins TRBV18 to TRBJ2-7; 7 bases match TRBD1. V was pared by 5 bases and J by 5 bases, with 9 bases of the junction left unmatched. The CDR3 runs 14 residues. In germline, CDR1 is KGHSH, CDR2 LQKENI. The CDR3: CASSTLTGPNEQYF. CDR3 bases: TGTGCCAGCTCAACCCTGACAGGGCCCAACGAGCAGTACTTC.

This clone was seen a few times. This chain connects TRBV6-5 to TRBJ1-1, with a weak D call TRBD1 (5 bases). The CDR3 length is 13 residues. Trimming took 7 bases from V and 3 from J, leaving 12 bases between them. From germline, CDR1 is MNHEY and CDR2 SVGAGI. The CDR3 DNA follows: TGTGCCAGCACTTGGGGGGTTGACACTGAAGCTTTCTTT. Its protein product is CASTWGVDTEAFF.

V gene TRBV18 combines with J gene TRBJ2-5; TRBD1 is a possible D gene (5 bases). The length of the CDR3 is 15 residues. Germline loops: CDR1 KGHSH, CDR2 LQKENI. Trimming cost V 6 bases and J 1 base, with 15 bases left between them. This CDR3 is CASSLLQGIQETQYF. The DNA of the CDR3 is TGTGCCAGCTCCCTCCTTCAGGGAATCCAAGAGACCCAGTACTTC. Full variable domain (missing parts from reference TRBV18 and TRBJ2-5): NAGVMQNPRHLVRRRGQEARLRCSPMKGHSHVYWYRQLPEEGLKFMVYLQKENIIDESGMPKERFSAEFPKEGPSILRIQQVVRGDSAAYFCASSLLQGIQETQYFGPGTRLLVL.

The chain combines TRBV5-4 with TRBJ1-2; TRBD1 matches at 8 bases. The CDR3 has 15 amino acids. After removal of 4 bases from V and 4 bases from J, the junction contained 9 bases not matched to a gene. In germline, CDR1 is SGHNT, CDR2 YYREEE (reference sequence). The CDR3 sequence is CASSPWDRMIYGYTF. DNA for the CDR3: TGTGCCAGCAGCCCCTGGGACAGGATGATCTATGGCTACACCTTC.

This clone has just one count. V is TRBV28 and J is TRBJ1-3; D remains ambiguous. The CDR3 length is 15 residues. Germline V CDR1 and CDR2: MDHEN, SYDVKM. Trimming cost V 9 bases and J 0 bases, with 15 bases left between them. Here the CDR3 DNA reads TGTGCCAGTGTGCCGCCCCGGTCCTCTGGAAACACCATATATTTT. This gives the protein CASVPPRSSGNTIYF.

This rearrangement joins TRBV6-5 to TRBJ1-2, with D maybe TRBD1 (6 bases). This CDR3 contains 13 residues. Trimming took off 2 bases at V and 4 bases at J, with 8 bases between the two ends. CDR1 and CDR2 from the germline V gene are MNHEY and SVGAGI. Here the CDR3 DNA reads TGTGCCAGCAGTTACGGGGGCGGCTATGGCTACACCTTC. This codes for CASSYGGGYGYTF.

The chain uses TRBV4-3 and TRBJ1-2, with D unresolved. Trimming took 0 bases from V and 2 from J, leaving 10 bases between them. This CDR3 is built from 15 residues. Per germline, CDR1 LGHNA and CDR2 YSLEER. DNA of the CDR3: TGCGCCAGCAGCCAAGATCCCTTGTCGAACTATGGCTACACCTTC. As protein: CASSQDPLSNYGYTF.

This clone was detected only once. The chain is built from TRBV4-3 and TRBJ1-2, with D possibly matching TRBD1 (6 bases). V shed 4 bases and J shed 5 bases, with 17 bases lying between them. The V gene's germline CDR1 is LGHNA and CDR2 YSLEER. This CDR3 region has 15 residues. CDR3 bases: TGCGCCAGCAGCCTACACACAGGGAGCAGATATGGCTACACCTTC. It translates to CASSLHTGSRYGYTF.

The rearrangement uses TRBV5-1 and TRBJ2-2; D remains ambiguous. The CDR3 loop spans 15 amino acids. Germline CDR1 SGHRS, CDR2 YFSETQ. Trimming pared 0 bases from V and 0 bases from J, leaving 6 bases between. CDR3 nucleotide sequence: TGCGCCAGCAGCTTGGACATCCCGAACACCGGGGAGCTGTTTTTT. Residues: CASSLDIPNTGELFF.